Listed below are T cell receptor beta chains from one sample, sequenced in a study of cytomegalovirus exposure and HLA in healthy donors. Repertoires were generated with immunoSEQ multiplex PCR, while TCRdb's copy carries only in-frame clones and drops some. The sample lists fewer than 150,000 clones; 70% to 75% were seen once. The source material was PBMCs. The receptors were gathered from a woman under 40 in good health and CMV-seronegative. Both conserved end residues are part of each CDR3. A D gene is named only where the DNA matches it firmly. Some rows mark clone size as missing; the rest say once, few, many or name a class of expanded clone.

V: TRBV9; D: TRBD2; J: TRBJ2-3; size: .; DNA: TGTGCCAGCAGCTCTTCTAGCGGGGGGGCCTTGGGTACGCAGTATTTT; CDR3: CASSSSSGGALGTQYF
V: TRBV9; D: .; J: TRBJ1-4; size: .; DNA: TGTGCCAGCAGCAGGGGGACCGAGGCGGAGAAACTGTTTTTT; CDR3: CASSRGTEAEKLFF
V: TRBV5-6; D: .; J: TRBJ1-3; size: .; DNA: TGTGCCAGCAGCTTGGGCGGGCTGTACTCTGGAAACACCATATATTTT; CDR3: CASSLGGLYSGNTIYF
V: TRBV10-2; D: .; J: TRBJ2-2; size: many; DNA: TGCGCCAGCAGTGAGTCGCATAAGAGCGGGGAGCTGTTTTTT; CDR3: CASSESHKSGELFF
V: TRBV5-4; D: TRBD2; J: TRBJ2-1; size: .; DNA: TGTGCCAGCAGCCGTTCCCCCGGGACTAGCGAGTTGAATGAGCAGTTCTTC; CDR3: CASSRSPGTSELNEQFF
V: TRBV13; D: TRBD1; J: TRBJ1-1; size: .; DNA: TGTGCCAGCAGCTCCACCCCCGGGACAGGGGAAACTGAAGCTTTCTTT; CDR3: CASSSTPGTGETEAFF
V: TRBV19; D: .; J: TRBJ2-7; size: .; DNA: TGTGCCAGTAGTATGGTGGGAGAGTGGGAGCAGTACTTC; CDR3: CASSMVGEWEQYF
V: TRBV7-9; D: TRBD2; J: TRBJ2-3; size: .; DNA: TGTGCCAGCAGCTTAGAGACGGGACTAGCGGGAGCAGATACGCAGTATTTT; CDR3: CASSLETGLAGADTQYF
V: TRBV10-3; D: .; J: TRBJ2-1; size: .; DNA: TGTGCCATCAGTGTGGCCCCGGAGGGTGAGCAGTTCTTC; CDR3: CAISVAPEGEQFF
V: TRBV19; D: .; J: TRBJ1-1; size: few; DNA: TGTGCCAGCGCCGGGACGGACGGGACTCAAGCTTTCTTT; CDR3: CASAGTDGTQAFF
V: TRBV18; D: .; J: TRBJ2-1; size: .; DNA: TGTGCCAGCTCACCAACAAGCTCCTACAATGAGCAGTTCTTC; CDR3: CASSPTSSYNEQFF
V: TRBV11-2; D: .; J: TRBJ2-1; size: .; DNA: TGTGCCAGCAGCTTTACTAGTCTACGTGAGCAGTTCTTC; CDR3: CASSFTSLREQFF
V: TRBV7-6; D: TRBD2; J: TRBJ2-7; size: few; DNA: TGTGCCAGCAGCCTCTTTGCGGGAGGGGGGTACGAGCAGTACTTC; CDR3: CASSLFAGGGYEQYF
V: TRBV6-5; D: TRBD1; J: TRBJ1-5; size: .; DNA: TGTGCCAGCAGTCGACAGGGCGGCAATCAGCCCCAGCATTTT; CDR3: CASSRQGGNQPQHF
V: TRBV28; D: TRBD1; J: TRBJ2-1; size: few; DNA: TGTGCCAGCAGTGCACCCGGGACAGGGGTATATGAGCAGTTCTTC; CDR3: CASSAPGTGVYEQFF
V: TRBV29-1; D: .; J: TRBJ2-7; size: once; DNA: TGCAGCGTTGCGGCCAGGCCTACCTCCTACGAGCAGTACTTC; CDR3: CSVAARPTSYEQYF
V: TRBV6-5; D: TRBD1; J: TRBJ2-2; size: .; DNA: TGTGCCAGCAGTTACTCGACAGGGATCACCGGGGAGCTGTTTTTT; CDR3: CASSYSTGITGELFF
V: TRBV4-1; D: TRBD2; J: TRBJ2-1; size: .; DNA: TGCGCCAGCAGCCGTGGACTAGCGCGAACCTACAATGAGCAGTTCTTC; CDR3: CASSRGLARTYNEQFF
V: TRBV2; D: .; J: TRBJ1-2; size: .; DNA: TGTGCCAGCAGTGGGGTTCGGGGGGCGCGGTATGGCTACACCTTC; CDR3: CASSGVRGARYGYTF
V: TRBV19; D: TRBD1; J: TRBJ2-1; size: .; DNA: TGTGCCAGTAGTACTGGACAGGCTTACAATGAGCAGTTCTTC; CDR3: CASSTGQAYNEQFF
V: TRBV6-1; D: .; J: TRBJ2-1; size: once; DNA: TGTGCCAGCAGGCAGAGGACAGCCTACAATGAGCAGTTCTTC; CDR3: CASRQRTAYNEQFF
V: TRBV5-1; D: TRBD1; J: TRBJ1-2; size: .; DNA: TGCGCCAGCAGCCCCAGGACAGGCAACTATGGCTACACCTTC; CDR3: CASSPRTGNYGYTF
V: TRBV4-2; D: .; J: TRBJ2-6; size: .; DNA: TGTGCCAGCAGCCAAGAACCAGGGGGGGCCAACGTCCTGACTTTC; CDR3: CASSQEPGGANVLTF
V: TRBV18; D: TRBD2; J: TRBJ2-2; size: .; DNA: TGTGCCAGCTCACCCCGGGGGGGGCTCGACACCGGGGAGCTGTTTTTT; CDR3: CASSPRGGLDTGELFF
V: TRBV5-4; D: .; J: TRBJ2-5; size: .; DNA: TGTGCCAGCAGCCCGCTACCTAGAGAGACCCAGTACTTC; CDR3: CASSPLPRETQYF
V: TRBV7-2; D: .; J: TRBJ2-2; size: few; DNA: TGTGCCAGCAGCTTCTCCGTGACCGGGGAGCTGTTTTTT; CDR3: CASSFSVTGELFF
V: TRBV5-1; D: TRBD1; J: TRBJ1-3; size: .; DNA: TGCGCCAGCAGCTTGGGCATCCCGACAGGGTCTGGAAACACCATATATTTT; CDR3: CASSLGIPTGSGNTIYF
V: TRBV27; D: TRBD2; J: TRBJ2-2; size: .; DNA: TGTGCCAGCACCCTCGGGCGGGAGACCGGGGAGCTGTTTTTT; CDR3: CASTLGRETGELFF
V: TRBV5-1; D: TRBD1; J: TRBJ1-2; size: .; DNA: TGCGCCAGCAGCTTGGGCAGGACAGGGGGCAGGGGCTACACCTTC; CDR3: CASSLGRTGGRGYTF
V: TRBV7-8; D: TRBD1; J: TRBJ2-1; size: .; DNA: TGTGCCAGCAGCTTAAACAGGGGCTACGCGTACAATGAGCAGTTCTTC; CDR3: CASSLNRGYAYNEQFF
V: TRBV5-1; D: TRBD1; J: TRBJ1-1; size: .; DNA: TGCGCCAGCAGCTCTGGACAGGCCTTCCCTGAAGCTTTCTTT; CDR3: CASSSGQAFPEAFF
V: TRBV4-2; D: TRBD1; J: TRBJ2-1; size: once; DNA: TGTGCCAGCAGCCCTACTGGACAGGGTTTTTTGGATGAGCAGTTCTTC; CDR3: CASSPTGQGFLDEQFF
V: TRBV11-2; D: .; J: TRBJ1-6; size: .; DNA: TGTGCCAGCAGCCAACTACCTCGGGGATCACCCCTCCACTTT; CDR3: CASSQLPRGSPLHF
V: TRBV6-1; D: .; J: TRBJ2-7; size: .; DNA: TGTGCCAGCAGTGTCTTGGCAGCGATCGGGTACGAGCAGTACTTC; CDR3: CASSVLAAIGYEQYF
V: TRBV27; D: TRBD2; J: TRBJ2-7; size: few; DNA: TGTGCCAGCAGTTCAAGGCCCCCACCAGCGGGGTACGAGCAGTACTTC; CDR3: CASSSRPPPAGYEQYF
V: TRBV10-3; D: .; J: TRBJ2-2; size: .; DNA: TGTGCCATCATGCGTGTCGCCGGGGAGCTGTTTTTT; CDR3: CAIMRVAGELFF
V: TRBV27; D: TRBD1; J: TRBJ1-4; size: few; DNA: TGTGCCAGCAGAACAGGGGCCAGGGCTAATGAAAAACTGTTTTTT; CDR3: CASRTGARANEKLFF
V: TRBV7-2; D: TRBD2; J: TRBJ2-3; size: few; DNA: TGTGCCAGCAGCTTAAGAAGCGACGGGAGGAGACTTTATTTT; CDR3: CASSLRSDGRRLYF
V: TRBV10-2; D: .; J: TRBJ1-1; size: once; DNA: TGCGCCAGCAGTGGGGGCCCTGAAGCTTTCTTT; CDR3: CASSGGPEAFF
V: TRBV6-1; D: TRBD1; J: TRBJ2-6; size: .; DNA: TGTGCCAGAGGGGGCCCTGGGGCCAACGTCCTGACTTTC; CDR3: CARGGPGANVLTF
V: TRBV18; D: .; J: TRBJ2-1; size: .; DNA: TGTGCCAGCTCACCAAACAGCTACAATGAGCAGTTCTTC; CDR3: CASSPNSYNEQFF
V: TRBV18; D: TRBD1; J: TRBJ1-6; size: .; DNA: TGTGCCAGCTCACCGGACAGGGTAGGGAATTCACCCCTCCACTTT; CDR3: CASSPDRVGNSPLHF
V: TRBV6-1; D: .; J: TRBJ2-1; size: .; DNA: TGTGCCAGCTGGAAACAGGGGGGGGGTGAGCAGTTCTTC; CDR3: CASWKQGGGEQFF
V: TRBV18; D: TRBD2; J: TRBJ2-3; size: .; DNA: TGTGCCAGCTCACCAAATATAGCGGGAGGACAACCTGGGAGCACAGATACGCAGTATTTT; CDR3: CASSPNIAGGQPGSTDTQYF
V: TRBV29-1; D: .; J: TRBJ2-3; size: .; DNA: TGCAGCGTTGGTATTTCGAGAACAGATACGCAGTATTTT; CDR3: CSVGISRTDTQYF
V: TRBV6-5; D: .; J: TRBJ2-1; size: .; DNA: TGTGCCAGCAGAAGTTGGACTGCAGAGCAGTTCTTC; CDR3: CASRSWTAEQFF
V: TRBV11-2; D: TRBD1; J: TRBJ2-7; size: .; DNA: TGTGCCAGCAGCTCGGGACAGGGGGCGAACGAGCAGTACTTC; CDR3: CASSSGQGANEQYF
V: TRBV18; D: TRBD2; J: TRBJ2-5; size: .; DNA: TGTGCCAGCTCACCGGTGCGGGAGGGCACGGAGACCCAGTACTTC; CDR3: CASSPVREGTETQYF
V: TRBV30; D: .; J: TRBJ1-2; size: .; DNA: TGTGCCTGGTCTCCTGAGAGGACATATGGCTACACCTTC; CDR3: CAWSPERTYGYTF
V: TRBV6-5; D: TRBD1; J: TRBJ2-5; size: .; DNA: TGTGCCAGCAACGGACAGGGGGTTTTGGGAGGCCAGTACTTC; CDR3: CASNGQGVLGGQYF
V: TRBV2; D: TRBD2; J: TRBJ2-5; size: .; DNA: TGTGCCAGCAGTTTTACTAGCGGGAGTGAGACCCAGTACTTC; CDR3: CASSFTSGSETQYF
V: TRBV11-2; D: .; J: TRBJ2-3; size: once; DNA: TGTGCCAGCAGCCTTTACACAGATACGCAGTATTTT; CDR3: CASSLYTDTQYF
V: TRBV2; D: TRBD2; J: TRBJ2-5; size: .; DNA: TGTGCCAGCGCTAGCGGGGGGGAGACCCAGTACTTC; CDR3: CASASGGETQYF
V: TRBV7-3; D: .; J: TRBJ1-3; size: .; DNA: TGTGCCAGCAGCTTAGGGGGGGGCGTTGGAAACACCATATATTTT; CDR3: CASSLGGGVGNTIYF
V: TRBV7-9; D: .; J: TRBJ1-5; size: .; DNA: TGTGCCAGCAGCTTGGCAGGGGTTTCGCCCCAGCATTTT; CDR3: CASSLAGVSPQHF
V: TRBV5-4; D: TRBD1; J: TRBJ2-1; size: once; DNA: TGTGCCAGCAGCCTGGTTACAGGGGCCCTGAATGAGCAGTTCTTC; CDR3: CASSLVTGALNEQFF
V: TRBV7-9; D: .; J: TRBJ1-5; size: once; DNA: TGTGCCAGCAGCTTTGGACAGCCCAATCAGCCCCAGCATTTT; CDR3: CASSFGQPNQPQHF
V: TRBV10-3; D: .; J: TRBJ2-4; size: few; DNA: TGTGCCATCAGTGAATCGTTTACCAAAAACATTCAGTACTTC; CDR3: CAISESFTKNIQYF
V: TRBV5-4; D: .; J: TRBJ2-7; size: .; DNA: TGTGCCAGCAGCTTGGGTGGTTCGGGTGGCTCCTACGAGCAGTACTTC; CDR3: CASSLGGSGGSYEQYF